The 21 T cell receptor beta chains reported below all come from one sample, sequenced in a study of TET2 disruption in CD19-targeted CAR T cells. For these receptors, no antigen is known. Treatment given: autologous CTL019 cells: CD19 CAR with 4-1BB and CD3 zeta domains. Profiled with immunoSEQ multiplex PCR; TCRdb holds only in-frame clones, not every one. In total, the table holds around 27,000 clones. The specimen comprised CD8- CAR+ T cells sorted from cultured blood T cells, sampled for CD19 CAR T cell therapy. As for subset: CD8-negative CAR-positive T cells from the infusion product. These receptors were collected from a man in his 70s with chronic lymphocytic leukemia.

A remark on this clone: Sequence at one end of the junction differs from germline and may be a read error. The read falls 3 residues short of the CDR3 end, and the missing part is taken from the germline J gene. Other DNA sequences in the sample encode the same CDR3. The rearrangement joins TRBV19 to TRBJ1-3; a possible D gene is TRBD1 (6 bases). Germline V gives CDR1 LNHDA, CDR2 SQIVND (reference sequence). This CDR3 region has 15 residues. The CDR3 sequence: CASSTGLFQGNTIYF. The sequenced CDR3 bases are TGTGCCAGTAGTACCGGACTCTTCCAGGGGAACACT.

Concerning this clone: The read halts 3 residues ahead of the CDR3 end, with the missing end drawn from the germline J gene. V is TRBV19 and J is TRBJ2-3; 8 bases fit TRBD2. Unmatched junction bases numbered 10, after V lost 9 bases and J lost 2 bases. CDR3 size: 15 residues. Looked up from germline, CDR1 is LNHDA and CDR2 is SQIVND (reference sequence). CDR3 protein: CASSPSGGNTDTQYF. Incomplete CDR3 DNA: TGTGCCAGCTCCCCGAGCGGGGGCAACACAGATACG. The whole variable domain, filled in from reference TRBV19 and TRBJ2-3, reads DGGITQSPKYLFRKEGQNVTLSCEQNLNHDAMYWYRQDPGQGLRLIYYSQIVNDFQKGDIAEGYSVSREKKESFPLTVTSAQKNPTAFYLCASSPSGGNTDTQYFGPGTRLTVL.

Note on this clone: The CDR3 end falls 3 residues outside the read, so it is completed with the germline J gene. J is TRBJ2-7 and V is TRBV5-1; D possibly corresponds to TRBD2 (6 bases). Looked up from germline, CDR1 is SGHRS and CDR2 is YFSETQ. This CDR3 is built from 19 residues. Trimming shortened V by 0 bases and J by 1 base, and 23 bases separated the two germline ends. CDR3 amino acids: CASSLGALLASGFSYEQYF. The sequenced CDR3 bases are TGCGCCAGCAGCTTGGGGGCCCTACTAGCTTCTGGTTTTTCCTACGAG.

Note on this clone: Read data end 3 residues before the CDR3 end; the end is taken from the germline J gene. Different DNA sequences within this sample yield the same CDR3. The chain links TRBV7-9 to TRBJ2-3; 10 bases align to TRBD1. The CDR3 length is 14 residues. The V segment lost 5 bases and the J segment 4 bases; nucleotides outside the gene matches: 3. The germline gives CDR1 SEHNR, CDR2 FQNEAQ (reference sequence). The CDR3 sequence: CASSLGQGADTQYF. The CDR3 bases that were read are TGTGCCAGCAGCCTTGGACAGGGGGCAGATACG.

On this clone: The read is 3 residues too short to cover the CDR3 end, so that end is filled in from the germline J gene. The chain carries TRBV19 and TRBJ2-3; 13 bases match TRBD2. Germline trimming cut 5 bases from V and 1 base from J; bases unmatched to any gene: 3. Per the germline V gene, CDR1 is LNHDA and CDR2 is SQIVND (reference sequence). The CDR3 extends over 16 amino acids. The covered CDR3 bases are TGTGCCAGTAGTGTTGGACTAGCGGGGGGCACAGATACG. It codes for CASSVGLAGGTDT. From start to end, the CDR3 is CASSVGLAGGTDTQYF.

Details on this clone: The sequence runs out 3 residues before the end of the CDR3; the remainder is reconstructed from the germline J gene. The J gene is TRBJ1-1, the V gene TRBV19, with 8 nucleotides matching TRBD1. V shed 7 bases, J shed 6 bases, and the junction held 7 bases outside the gene matches. This CDR3 has 13 amino acids. Germline loops: CDR1 LNHDA, CDR2 SQIVND (reference sequence). Incomplete CDR3 DNA: TGTGCCAGTATTAAAACAGGGGGTTCTGAA. Translation gives CASIKTGGSE. The CDR3 as a whole reads CASIKTGGSEAFF.

Concerning this clone itself: The CDR3 end is not reached by the read, which stops 3 residues before it; the germline J gene fills it in. Other nucleotide sequences in the sample specify the same CDR3. The genes are TRBV19 and TRBJ1-2; D perhaps matches TRBD1 (5 bases). V dropped 2 bases and J dropped 6 bases, with 16 bases sitting between them. CDR1 and CDR2 from the germline V gene are LNHDA and SQIVND (reference sequence). This CDR3 region has 15 residues. The CDR3 is CASSITDGRGDGYTF. The DNA read from the CDR3 is TGTGCCAGTAGTATAACAGACGGGAGGGGAGATGGC. Complete variable domain (other parts from reference TRBV19 and TRBJ1-2): DGGITQSPKYLFRKEGQNVTLSCEQNLNHDAMYWYRQDPGQGLRLIYYSQIVNDFQKGDIAEGYSVSREKKESFPLTVTSAQKNPTAFYLCASSITDGRGDGYTFGSGTRLTVV.

About this clone itself: Read coverage stops 3 residues before the CDR3 terminus; the germline J gene supplies the remainder. The chain couples TRBV2 to TRBJ2-1; possibly TRBD2 for D (6 bases). CDR3 length: 15 residues. CDR1 and CDR2 from the germline V gene are SNHLY and FYNNEI. V was shortened by 3 bases and J by 4 bases, with 13 bases between the two germline ends. The CDR3 sequence: CASSDRRDLYNEQFF. The sequenced CDR3 bases are TGTGCCAGCAGTGACAGGCGGGATCTATACAATGAG.

The chain's CDR3 is CASSDPGSPLFF. CDR3 DNA (partial): TGTGCCAGCAGCGATCCCGGTTCACCA. The chain has TRBV12-3 or TRBV12-4 and TRBJ1-4; D remains unclear. The CDR3 is cut off 3 residues early in the read; its end comes from the germline J gene. CDR3 length: 12 residues.

Note on this clone: From the germline J gene comes the end of the CDR3, since the read stops 3 residues before it. The chain joins TRBV19 to TRBJ2-5; possible D gene TRBD2, 5 bases. Germline V gene sequence: CDR1 LNHDA, CDR2 SQIVND (reference sequence). V was trimmed by 4 bases and J by 5 bases, leaving 11 bases between them. The CDR3 totals 13 residues. CDR3 DNA (partial): TGTGCCAGTAGTACAACACGAGGGGAGACC. Its translation is CASSTTRGET. The CDR3, in full, reads CASSTTRGETQYF.

A remark on this clone: With the read ending 3 residues before the CDR3 end, the germline J gene is used to fill in that end. The V and J genes are TRBV4-1 and TRBJ1-2; D remains ambiguous. The CDR3 loop spans 13 amino acids. Germline values: CDR1 MGHRA, CDR2 YSYEKL. Trimming cost V 0 bases and J 6 bases, with 8 bases left between them. The CDR3 is CASSQENFNGYTF. The sequenced CDR3 bases are TGCGCCAGCAGCCAAGAAAACTTCAATGGC.

As for this clone: The CDR3 end falls 3 residues outside the read, so it is completed with the germline J gene. This rearrangement joins TRBV7-8 to TRBJ1-2, with 12 bases matching TRBD1. The CDR3 is 17 amino acids. Germline values: CDR1 SGHVS, CDR2 FQNEAQ. The chain's CDR3 is CASSSKSGTGGINDYTF. CDR3 DNA, as far as it was read: TGTGCCAGCAGCTCCAAATCCGGGACAGGGGGCATCAATGAC.

The CDR3 here is CASSFAGGGGEAFF. CDR3 DNA (partial): TGTGCCAGCAGCTTTGCGGGCGGGGGGGGCGAA. The V gene is TRBV11-2, the J gene TRBJ1-1, with a possible D match to TRBD1 (6 bases). Sequencing ends 3 residues short of the CDR3 end; the germline J gene provides the rest. The CDR3 sequence is 14 residues long. CDR1 is SGHAT, CDR2 FQNNGV, per germline. Using reference TRBV11-2 and TRBJ1-1 for the parts outside the CDR3, the full variable domain is EAGVAQSPRYKIIEKRQSVAFWCNPISGHATLYWYQQILGQGPKLLIQFQNNGVVDDSQLPKDRFSAERLKGVDSTLKIQPAKLEDSAVYLCASSFAGGGGEAFFGQGTRLTVV.

With respect to this clone: The CDR3 goes on 3 residues after the read ends, and that part is filled in from the germline J gene. V and J are TRBV5-8 and TRBJ1-1; D is ambiguous. Germline V lookup: CDR1 SGHTS, CDR2 YDEGEE. V dropped 1 base and J dropped 6 bases, with 7 bases sitting between them. The CDR3 runs to 12 residues. This CDR3 reads CASSLSEAEAFF. CDR3 DNA (partial): TGTGCCAGCAGCTTGTCAGAGGCTGAA.

As for this clone: A junction boundary mismatches the germline segment, possibly from a read error. With the read ending 3 residues before the CDR3 end, the germline J gene is used to fill in that end. Other DNA variants within this sample encode the same CDR3. This sequence joins TRBV20-1 and TRBJ1-3; 9 bases align to TRBD1. From germline, CDR1 is DFQATT and CDR2 SNEGSKA (reference sequence). The CDR3 has 18 residues. The CDR3 protein is CSARWETGGKGSGNTIYF. Incomplete CDR3 DNA: TGCAGTGCTAGATGGGAAACAGGGGGCAAAGGCTCTGGAAACACT.

As regards this clone: The read ends 3 residues shy of where the CDR3 ends; the end is completed using the germline J gene. The chain combines TRBV28 with TRBJ2-3; 10 positions agree with TRBD2. CDR3 size: 17 residues. V was clipped by 4 bases and J by 4 bases; unmatched bases: 11. Germline V CDR1 and CDR2: MDHEN, SYDVKM. This CDR3 reads CASSSPTLLAGSDTQYF. Incomplete CDR3 DNA: TGTGCCAGCAGTTCCCCCACCCTACTAGCGGGGTCAGATACG.

Remarks on this clone: Read sequence stops 3 residues before the CDR3 end, and the germline J gene provides the missing end. The rearrangement links TRBV3-1 (or the pseudogene TRBV3-2) to TRBJ1-6; TRBD1 agrees at 7 bases. Germline lookup yields CDR1 LGHDT and CDR2 YNNKEL (reference sequence). V was pared by 5 bases and J by 9 bases, with 16 bases of the junction left unmatched. The CDR3 is 17 amino acids. CDR3 region: CASSAQGYGTDSSPLHF. Incomplete CDR3 DNA: TGTGCCAGCAGCGCACAGGGGTACGGTACTGATTCTTCACCC.

About this clone itself: The read terminates 3 residues ahead of where the CDR3 ends, so the germline J gene completes it. The chain recombines TRBV4-2 with TRBJ2-1; 10 nucleotides line up with TRBD1. The germline gives CDR1 LGHNA, CDR2 YNFKEQ. The CDR3 contains 15 residues. V was clipped by 3 bases and J by 4 bases; unmatched bases: 3. Partial CDR3 DNA: TGTGCCAGCAGCCAGCCGGGACAGGGGTACAATGAG. It encodes CASSQPGQGYNE. In full, the CDR3 reads CASSQPGQGYNEQFF.

As to this clone: The read terminates 3 residues ahead of where the CDR3 ends, so the germline J gene completes it. The sample contains more than one DNA sequence encoding this CDR3. The chain joins TRBV5-1 to TRBJ1-3, with 9 bases matching TRBD1. Germline CDR1 reads SGHRS; CDR2 reads YFSETQ. Losses at the gene ends were 1 base for V and 4 bases for J; bases not matched to a gene: 18. The length of the CDR3 is 20 residues. The sequenced CDR3 bases are TGCGCCAGCAGCTTGACTCTCCCCGGGACAGGGAATGGAAAGGGAAACACC. Protein product: CASSLTLPGTGNGKGNT. The entire CDR3 is CASSLTLPGTGNGKGNTIYF.

Worth noting for this clone: The read terminates 3 residues before the CDR3 end, so the remaining end is supplied by the germline J gene. The chain employs TRBV19 and TRBJ2-4; D is uncertain. Germline V lookup: CDR1 LNHDA, CDR2 SQIVND (reference sequence). The CDR3 loop spans 12 amino acids. CDR3 DNA, as far as it was read: TGTGCCAGTAGTAGGAAGGGCCACGGT. Protein: CASSRKGHG. The full CDR3 is CASSRKGHGQYF. Combining the CDR3 with reference TRBV19 and TRBJ2-4 gives the whole variable domain DGGITQSPKYLFRKEGQNVTLSCEQNLNHDAMYWYRQDPGQGLRLIYYSQIVNDFQKGDIAEGYSVSREKKESFPLTVTSAQKNPTAFYLCASSRKGHGQYFGAGTRLSVL.

With respect to this clone: The read falls 3 residues short of the CDR3 end, and the missing part is taken from the germline J gene. This chain links TRBV11-3 with TRBJ1-2; TRBD1 agrees at 7 bases. The CDR3 runs to 13 residues. Germline V gene lookup returns CDR1 SGHNT and CDR2 YENEEA. The chain's CDR3 is CASSLEGTAGYTF. The CDR3 DNA, read in part, is TGTGCCAGCAGCTTGGAAGGGACAGCCGGC.